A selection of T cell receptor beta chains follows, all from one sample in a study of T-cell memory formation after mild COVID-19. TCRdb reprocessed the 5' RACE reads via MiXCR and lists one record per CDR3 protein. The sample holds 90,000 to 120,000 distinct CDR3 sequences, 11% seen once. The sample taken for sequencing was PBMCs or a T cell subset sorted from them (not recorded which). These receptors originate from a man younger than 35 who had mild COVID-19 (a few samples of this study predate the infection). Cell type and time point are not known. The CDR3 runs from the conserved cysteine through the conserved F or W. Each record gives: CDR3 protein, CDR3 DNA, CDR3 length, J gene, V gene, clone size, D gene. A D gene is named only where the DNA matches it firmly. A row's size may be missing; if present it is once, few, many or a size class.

cdr3_aa: CASSLSGTGVEQYF
cdr3_nt: TGTGCCAGCAGCTTATCCGGGACAGGGGTCGAGCAGTACTTC
cdr3_length: 14
j_call: TRBJ2-7
v_call: TRBV5-5
clone_size: .
d_call: TRBD1

cdr3_aa: CASRGVGRGADTQYF
cdr3_nt: TGCGCCAGCAGGGGGGTCGGCAGGGGCGCAGATACGCAGTATTTT
cdr3_length: 15
j_call: TRBJ2-3
v_call: TRBV5-1
clone_size: few
d_call: .

cdr3_aa: CASPPARAGAGNEQFF
cdr3_nt: TGTGCCAGCCCACCAGCGCGCGCGGGGGCGGGGAATGAGCAGTTCTTC
cdr3_length: 16
j_call: TRBJ2-1
v_call: TRBV4-2
clone_size: few
d_call: .

cdr3_aa: CAISAPGQVSSYEQYF
cdr3_nt: TGTGCCATCAGTGCCCCGGGACAGGTGAGCTCCTACGAGCAGTACTTC
cdr3_length: 16
j_call: TRBJ2-7
v_call: TRBV10-3
clone_size: .
d_call: TRBD1

cdr3_aa: CASSHPGTHYEQYF
cdr3_nt: TGCGCCAGCAGCCATCCTGGGACACACTACGAGCAGTACTTC
cdr3_length: 14
j_call: TRBJ2-7
v_call: TRBV5-1
clone_size: .
d_call: .

cdr3_aa: CASSLAALAGSPTDTQYF
cdr3_nt: TGCGCCAGCAGCTTGGCGGCTCTAGCGGGGTCCCCCACAGATACGCAGTATTTT
cdr3_length: 18
j_call: TRBJ2-3
v_call: TRBV5-1
clone_size: .
d_call: TRBD2

cdr3_aa: CASSPGARYNEQFF
cdr3_nt: TGTGCCAGCTCACCGGGGGCAAGATACAATGAGCAGTTCTTC
cdr3_length: 14
j_call: TRBJ2-1
v_call: TRBV6-5
clone_size: few
d_call: .

cdr3_aa: CASSFRMQDEQFF
cdr3_nt: TGTGCCAGCAGCTTCCGTATGCAAGATGAGCAGTTCTTC
cdr3_length: 13
j_call: TRBJ2-1
v_call: TRBV7-6
clone_size: many
d_call: .

cdr3_aa: CASSQPSETPASGRFGNTIYF
cdr3_nt: TGTGCCAGCAGCCAACCCTCGGAGACACCGGCCTCCGGAAGATTCGGAAACACCATATATTTT
cdr3_length: 21
j_call: TRBJ1-3
v_call: TRBV9
clone_size: .
d_call: .

cdr3_aa: CASSAWTGDYEQYF
cdr3_nt: TGTGCCAGCAGCGCATGGACGGGAGACTACGAGCAGTACTTC
cdr3_length: 14
j_call: TRBJ2-7
v_call: TRBV11-2
clone_size: few
d_call: .

cdr3_aa: CASSTPQGVVETQYF
cdr3_nt: TGTGCCAGCAGCACACCGCAGGGGGTGGTGGAGACCCAGTACTTC
cdr3_length: 15
j_call: TRBJ2-5
v_call: TRBV7-2
clone_size: .
d_call: TRBD1

cdr3_aa: CASSPGTSASDTQYF
cdr3_nt: TGTGCCAGCAGCCCCGGGACTAGCGCATCAGATACGCAGTATTTT
cdr3_length: 15
j_call: TRBJ2-3
v_call: TRBV7-2
clone_size: .
d_call: TRBD2

cdr3_aa: CASSDSKGTDTQYF
cdr3_nt: TGTGCCAGCAGTGACTCGAAAGGGACAGATACGCAGTATTTT
cdr3_length: 14
j_call: TRBJ2-3
v_call: TRBV6-4
clone_size: many
d_call: .

cdr3_aa: CASSGPVAGGTDTQYF
cdr3_nt: TGTGCCAGCAGTGGTCCAGTCGCGGGGGGCACAGATACGCAGTATTTT
cdr3_length: 16
j_call: TRBJ2-3
v_call: TRBV6-1
clone_size: few
d_call: TRBD2

cdr3_aa: CASSPGPGDQPQHF
cdr3_nt: TGTGCCAGCAGCCCCGGACCGGGAGATCAGCCCCAGCATTTT
cdr3_length: 14
j_call: TRBJ1-5
v_call: TRBV5-6
clone_size: few
d_call: .

cdr3_aa: CASSVGLVEETQYF
cdr3_nt: TGTGCCAGCAGCGTAGGACTAGTAGAAGAGACCCAGTACTTC
cdr3_length: 14
j_call: TRBJ2-5
v_call: TRBV9
clone_size: .
d_call: .

cdr3_aa: CASSLERGIQETQYF
cdr3_nt: TGTGCCAGCAGCTTAGAGCGGGGCATCCAAGAGACCCAGTACTTC
cdr3_length: 15
j_call: TRBJ2-5
v_call: TRBV5-4
clone_size: once
d_call: TRBD2

cdr3_aa: CASSKVGSSYNEQFF
cdr3_nt: TGTGCCAGTAGTAAGGTGGGGAGCTCCTACAATGAGCAGTTCTTC
cdr3_length: 15
j_call: TRBJ2-1
v_call: TRBV19
clone_size: few
d_call: .

cdr3_aa: CASSARTGSSSDEQFF
cdr3_nt: TGTGCCAGCAGTGCGAGGACAGGGAGTTCGTCGGATGAGCAGTTCTTC
cdr3_length: 16
j_call: TRBJ2-1
v_call: TRBV6-1
clone_size: few
d_call: TRBD1

cdr3_aa: CASTSGGAGYTF
cdr3_nt: TGTGCCAGCACCAGTGGAGGCGCCGGCTACACCTTC
cdr3_length: 12
j_call: TRBJ1-2
v_call: TRBV27
clone_size: .
d_call: .

cdr3_aa: CASSYRTGPRDTQYF
cdr3_nt: TGTGCCAGCAGCTATCGGACGGGACCGCGGGATACGCAGTATTTT
cdr3_length: 15
j_call: TRBJ2-3
v_call: TRBV7-2
clone_size: .
d_call: .

cdr3_aa: CASSGLAGGNEQFF
cdr3_nt: TGTGCCAGCAGTGGACTAGCGGGGGGGAATGAGCAGTTCTTC
cdr3_length: 14
j_call: TRBJ2-1
v_call: TRBV2
clone_size: .
d_call: TRBD2

cdr3_aa: CASSRTGKGRQETQYF
cdr3_nt: TGTGCCAGCAGCCGAACAGGAAAGGGGAGACAAGAGACCCAGTACTTC
cdr3_length: 16
j_call: TRBJ2-5
v_call: TRBV12-3/TRBV12-4
clone_size: .
d_call: .

cdr3_aa: CASSLAGQRTDTQYF
cdr3_nt: TGTGCCAGCAGCTTAGCTGGACAGCGAACAGATACGCAGTATTTT
cdr3_length: 15
j_call: TRBJ2-3
v_call: TRBV7-6
clone_size: many
d_call: .

cdr3_aa: CASTARDSSSYNEQFF
cdr3_nt: TGTGCCAGTACCGCCCGGGACAGCAGCTCCTACAATGAGCAGTTCTTC
cdr3_length: 16
j_call: TRBJ2-1
v_call: TRBV19
clone_size: .
d_call: TRBD1

cdr3_aa: CSVLPGLANEQFF
cdr3_nt: TGCAGCGTCCTCCCGGGACTAGCCAATGAGCAGTTCTTC
cdr3_length: 13
j_call: TRBJ2-1
v_call: TRBV29-1
clone_size: many
d_call: TRBD2

cdr3_aa: CASLTSGAVNEQFF
cdr3_nt: TGTGCCAGCCTCACTAGCGGGGCCGTAAATGAGCAGTTCTTC
cdr3_length: 14
j_call: TRBJ2-1
v_call: TRBV28
clone_size: .
d_call: TRBD2

cdr3_aa: CASSYSPSGLTYEQYF
cdr3_nt: TGTGCCAGCAGTTACTCACCCTCCGGGCTCACCTACGAGCAGTACTTC
cdr3_length: 16
j_call: TRBJ2-7
v_call: TRBV6-2/TRBV6-3
clone_size: many
d_call: .

cdr3_aa: CASSYLAEPTGELFF
cdr3_nt: TGTGCCAGCAGCTACTTAGCGGAGCCCACCGGGGAGCTGTTTTTT
cdr3_length: 15
j_call: TRBJ2-2
v_call: TRBV7-9
clone_size: .
d_call: .

cdr3_aa: CASSAESYEQYF
cdr3_nt: TGCGCCAGCAGTGCAGAAAGCTACGAGCAGTACTTC
cdr3_length: 12
j_call: TRBJ2-7
v_call: TRBV10-2
clone_size: .
d_call: .

cdr3_aa: CASGSSPLHF
cdr3_nt: TGTGCCAGCGGTTCATCACCCCTCCACTTT
cdr3_length: 10
j_call: TRBJ1-6
v_call: TRBV27
clone_size: .
d_call: .

cdr3_aa: CASTKGRHLNTEAFF
cdr3_nt: TGTGCCAGCACCAAGGGCCGGCATCTGAACACTGAAGCTTTCTTT
cdr3_length: 15
j_call: TRBJ1-1
v_call: TRBV12-3/TRBV12-4
clone_size: many
d_call: .

cdr3_aa: CASSPRTSGTQYF
cdr3_nt: TGCGCCAGCAGTCCTAGGACTAGCGGAACGCAGTATTTT
cdr3_length: 13
j_call: TRBJ2-3
v_call: TRBV10-1
clone_size: few
d_call: TRBD2

cdr3_aa: CASSLVLNEQYF
cdr3_nt: TGTGCCAGCAGTTTAGTCCTGAACGAGCAGTACTTC
cdr3_length: 12
j_call: TRBJ2-7
v_call: TRBV12-3/TRBV12-4
clone_size: few
d_call: .

cdr3_aa: CASSLIGAEAFF
cdr3_nt: TGTGCCAGCAGCTTGATTGGGGCCGAAGCTTTCTTT
cdr3_length: 12
j_call: TRBJ1-1
v_call: TRBV5-6
clone_size: .
d_call: .

cdr3_aa: CASSSDRASNQPQHF
cdr3_nt: TGTGCCAGCAGTTCGGACAGGGCTAGCAATCAGCCCCAGCATTTT
cdr3_length: 15
j_call: TRBJ1-5
v_call: TRBV6-2/TRBV6-3
clone_size: few
d_call: TRBD1

cdr3_aa: CASSPGTGFYEQYF
cdr3_nt: TGTGCCAGCAGTCCCGGGACAGGGTTCTACGAGCAGTACTTC
cdr3_length: 14
j_call: TRBJ2-7
v_call: TRBV12-3/TRBV12-4
clone_size: many
d_call: TRBD1

cdr3_aa: CSAHFGDRRLYSNQPQHF
cdr3_nt: TGCAGTGCCCACTTCGGGGACAGGAGACTTTATAGCAATCAGCCCCAGCATTTT
cdr3_length: 18
j_call: TRBJ1-5
v_call: TRBV20-1
clone_size: .
d_call: TRBD1

cdr3_aa: CASSLVYSMNTEAFF
cdr3_nt: TGTGCCAGCAGCTTAGTGTACAGTATGAACACTGAAGCTTTCTTT
cdr3_length: 15
j_call: TRBJ1-1
v_call: TRBV7-9
clone_size: .
d_call: .

cdr3_aa: CSASGGNQETQYF
cdr3_nt: TGCAGTGCTAGCGGGGGGAACCAAGAGACCCAGTACTTC
cdr3_length: 13
j_call: TRBJ2-5
v_call: TRBV20-1
clone_size: .
d_call: TRBD2

cdr3_aa: CASSDEAGGTDTQYF
cdr3_nt: TGTGCCAGCAGTGACGAAGCGGGGGGCACAGATACGCAGTATTTT
cdr3_length: 15
j_call: TRBJ2-3
v_call: TRBV6-4
clone_size: many
d_call: TRBD2

cdr3_aa: CASSQAWTGVAGYTF
cdr3_nt: TGCGCCAGCAGCCAAGCCTGGACAGGAGTCGCTGGCTACACCTTC
cdr3_length: 15
j_call: TRBJ1-2
v_call: TRBV4-1
clone_size: .
d_call: TRBD1